One T cell receptor beta chain is described in this entry. Its specificity is unknown. In the PCR, 60 Vbeta and 13 Jbeta primers were used. TCRdb keeps only in-frame clones here, not all; method: immunoSEQ multiplex PCR. The sample holds under 200,000 clones, around 86% seen once. The entry originates in a study of cytomegalovirus exposure and HLA in healthy donors. Germline V lookup: CDR1 LNHDA, CDR2 SQIVND (reference sequence). V was clipped by 3 bases and J by 5 bases; unmatched bases: 15. This CDR3 has 17 residues. Study-level results: Upon later analysis, HLA-associated TCR beta chains proved more clonally expanded than other, equally common chains. It was likely that a cluster of highly shared sequence variants was a sequencing artifact. Most TCR sequences were uncommon, yet certain public TCRs appeared in many donors.

Specimen: PBMCs. This TCR came from a human donor in good health. The chain carries TRBV19 and TRBJ2-7, with 8 bases fitting TRBD1. The CDR3, as DNA: TGTGCCAGTAGTATTGGAACAGGGGGTCGAGGATACGACGAGCAGTACTTC. Its translation: CASSIGTGGRGYDEQYF.